The clone carrying this T cell receptor beta chain was seen a handful of times. Unique molecular identifiers were used to barcode this TCRbeta library. A single record per CDR3 protein comes from TCRdb applying MiXCR to the PCR reads. The sample includes about 400,000 distinct CDR3 sequences, roughly 13% of them seen just once. The sample comes from a study of T-cell reconstitution after alpha-beta-depleted transplantation in children. CDR1 and CDR2 (germline): MNHEY, SMNVEV (reference sequence). Trimming cost V 4 bases and J 2 bases, with 9 bases left between them. The CDR3 contains 13 residues. The genes are TRBV27 and TRBJ2-7; D might be TRBD2 (5 bases). This clonotype was obtained from a human donor who donated a stem cell graft to a child with Fanconi anemia. The material sequenced was PBMCs, taken from the stem cell graft. CDR3 loop: CASSYLGAYEQYF. Written as DNA, the CDR3 is TGTGCCAGCAGTTACCTCGGGGCCTACGAGCAGTACTTC.